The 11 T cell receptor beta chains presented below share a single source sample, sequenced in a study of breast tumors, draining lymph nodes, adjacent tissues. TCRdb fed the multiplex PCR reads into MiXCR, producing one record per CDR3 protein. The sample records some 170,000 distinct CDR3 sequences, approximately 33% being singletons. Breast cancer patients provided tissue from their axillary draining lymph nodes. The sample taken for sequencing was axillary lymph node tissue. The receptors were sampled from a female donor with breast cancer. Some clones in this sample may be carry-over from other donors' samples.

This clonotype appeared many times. The CDR3 reads CASSLGGSTDTQYF. In nucleotides, the CDR3 is TGTGCCAGCAGCTTGGGAGGGAGCACAGATACGCAGTATTTT. The chain couples TRBV5-5 to TRBJ2-3; D possibly corresponds to TRBD2 (5 bases). The ends were cut back, 0 bases at V and 0 bases at J, with 5 bases in the middle. CDR3 length: 14 amino acids. From germline, CDR1 is SGHKS and CDR2 YYEKEE (reference sequence).

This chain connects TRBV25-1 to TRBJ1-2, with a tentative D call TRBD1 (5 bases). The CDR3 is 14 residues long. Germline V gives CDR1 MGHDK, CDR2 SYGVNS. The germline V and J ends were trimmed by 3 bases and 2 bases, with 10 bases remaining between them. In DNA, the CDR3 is TGTGCCAGCAGTGACAGGGAGGCAAACTATGGCTACACCTTC. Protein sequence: CASSDREANYGYTF.

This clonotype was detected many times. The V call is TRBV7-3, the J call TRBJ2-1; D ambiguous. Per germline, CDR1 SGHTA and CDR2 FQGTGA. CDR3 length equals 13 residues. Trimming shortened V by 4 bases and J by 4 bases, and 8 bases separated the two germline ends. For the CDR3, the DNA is TGTGCCAGCAGCTCCGGAGATTACAATGAGCAGTTCTTC. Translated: CASSSGDYNEQFF.

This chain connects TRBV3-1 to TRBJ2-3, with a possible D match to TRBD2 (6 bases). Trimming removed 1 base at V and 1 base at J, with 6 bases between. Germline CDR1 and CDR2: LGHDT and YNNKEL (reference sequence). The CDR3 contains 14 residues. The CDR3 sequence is CASSQGRGTDTQYF. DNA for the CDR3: TGTGCCAGCAGCCAAGGGAGGGGCACAGATACGCAGTATTTT.

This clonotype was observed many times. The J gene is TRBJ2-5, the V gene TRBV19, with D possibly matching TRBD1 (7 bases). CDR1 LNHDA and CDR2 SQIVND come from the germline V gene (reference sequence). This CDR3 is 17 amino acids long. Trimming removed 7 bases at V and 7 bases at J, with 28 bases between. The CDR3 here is CASIQLLAGGSQRTQYF. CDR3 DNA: TGTGCCAGTATCCAACTACTAGCAGGGGGGTCCCAGAGGACCCAGTACTTC.

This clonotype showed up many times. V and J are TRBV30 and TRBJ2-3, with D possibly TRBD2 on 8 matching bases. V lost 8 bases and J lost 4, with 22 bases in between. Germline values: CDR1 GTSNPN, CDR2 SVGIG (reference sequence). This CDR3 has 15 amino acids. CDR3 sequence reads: CAGQENSGAADTQYF. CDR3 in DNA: TGTGCCGGACAGGAGAATAGCGGGGCGGCAGATACGCAGTATTTT.

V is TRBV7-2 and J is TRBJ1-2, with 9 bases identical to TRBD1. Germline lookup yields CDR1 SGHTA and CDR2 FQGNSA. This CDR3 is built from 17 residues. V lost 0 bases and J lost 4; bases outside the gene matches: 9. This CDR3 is CASSLALGQGHLYGYTF. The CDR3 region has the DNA TGTGCCAGCAGCTTAGCGCTAGGACAGGGGCACCTCTATGGCTACACCTTC.

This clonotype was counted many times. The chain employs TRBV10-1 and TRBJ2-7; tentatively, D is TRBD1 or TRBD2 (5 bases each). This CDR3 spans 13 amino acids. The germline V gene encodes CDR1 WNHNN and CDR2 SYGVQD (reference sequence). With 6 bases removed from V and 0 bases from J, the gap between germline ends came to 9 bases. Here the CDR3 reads CASSSGPSYEQYF. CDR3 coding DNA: TGCGCCAGCAGCTCGGGGCCCTCCTACGAGCAGTACTTC.

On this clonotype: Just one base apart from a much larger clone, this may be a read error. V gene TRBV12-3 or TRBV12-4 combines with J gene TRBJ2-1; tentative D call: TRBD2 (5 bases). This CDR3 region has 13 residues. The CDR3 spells CASRSGKYNVQFF. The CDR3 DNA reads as TGTGCCAGTCGCAGCGGAAAGTACAATGTGCAGTTCTTC.

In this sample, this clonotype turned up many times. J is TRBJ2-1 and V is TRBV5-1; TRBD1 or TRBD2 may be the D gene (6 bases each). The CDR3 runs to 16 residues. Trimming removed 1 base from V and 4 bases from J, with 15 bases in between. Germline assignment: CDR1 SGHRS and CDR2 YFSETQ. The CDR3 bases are TGCGCCAGCAGCTTGCGAATTGGGGGGACATACAATGAGCAGTTCTTC. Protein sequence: CASSLRIGGTYNEQFF.

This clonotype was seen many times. CDR3 sequence: CASSSNRDRGYEQYF. CDR3 bases: TGTGCCAGCAGTTCGAACCGGGACAGGGGCTACGAGCAGTACTTC. The chain links TRBV28 to TRBJ2-7, with 10 bases aligning to TRBD1. The germline CDR1 and CDR2 sequences are MDHEN and SYDVKM. Germline trimming cut 4 bases from V and 3 bases from J; bases unmatched to any gene: 6. This CDR3 is built from 15 residues. Drawing the rest from reference TRBV28 and TRBJ2-7, the complete variable domain is DVKVTQSSRYLVKRTGEKVFLECVQDMDHENMFWYRQDPGLGLRLIYFSYDVKMKEKGDIPEGYSVSREKKERFSLILESASTNQTSMYLCASSSNRDRGYEQYFGPGTRLTVT.